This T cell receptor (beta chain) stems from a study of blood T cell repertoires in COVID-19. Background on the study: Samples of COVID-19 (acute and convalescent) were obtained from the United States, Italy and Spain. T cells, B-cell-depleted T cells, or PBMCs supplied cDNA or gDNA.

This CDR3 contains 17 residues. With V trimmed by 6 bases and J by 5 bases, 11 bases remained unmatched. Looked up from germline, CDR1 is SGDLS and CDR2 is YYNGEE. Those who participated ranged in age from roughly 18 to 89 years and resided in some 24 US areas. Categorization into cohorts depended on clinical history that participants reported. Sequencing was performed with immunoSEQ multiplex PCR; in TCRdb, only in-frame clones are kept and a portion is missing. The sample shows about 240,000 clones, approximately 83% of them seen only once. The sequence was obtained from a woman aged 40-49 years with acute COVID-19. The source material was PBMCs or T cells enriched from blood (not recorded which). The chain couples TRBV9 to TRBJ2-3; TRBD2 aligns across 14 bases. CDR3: CASNLNGLAGGLDTQYF. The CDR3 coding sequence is TGTGCCAGCAACTTGAATGGACTAGCGGGAGGTCTAGATACGCAGTATTTT.